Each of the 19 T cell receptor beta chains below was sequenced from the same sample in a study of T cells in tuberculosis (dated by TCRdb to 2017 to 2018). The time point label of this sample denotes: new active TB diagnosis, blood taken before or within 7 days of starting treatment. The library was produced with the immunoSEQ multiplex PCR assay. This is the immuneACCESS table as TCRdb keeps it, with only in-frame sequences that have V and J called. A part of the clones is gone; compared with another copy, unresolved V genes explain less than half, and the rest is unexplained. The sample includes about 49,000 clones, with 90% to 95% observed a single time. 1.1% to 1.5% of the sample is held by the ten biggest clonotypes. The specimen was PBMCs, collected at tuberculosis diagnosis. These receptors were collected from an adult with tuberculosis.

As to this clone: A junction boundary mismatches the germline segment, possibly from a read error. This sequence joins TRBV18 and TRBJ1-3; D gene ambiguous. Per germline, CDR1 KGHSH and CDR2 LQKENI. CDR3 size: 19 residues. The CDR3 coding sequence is TGTGCCAGCTCACCACTGGGGTTGGGAGCCGGTAACTCTGGAAACACCATGTATTTT. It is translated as CASSPLGLGAGNSGNTMYF.

The CDR3 sequence: CSVLGQVHDEQYF. The DNA for the CDR3 is TGCAGCGTTTTAGGACAGGTGCATGACGAGCAGTACTTC. The chain combines TRBV29-1 with TRBJ2-7; 7 nucleotides agree with TRBD1. V was clipped by 5 bases and J by 5 bases; unmatched bases: 9. Germline CDR1 SQVTM, CDR2 ANQGSEA. The CDR3 consists of 13 residues.

CDR3 nucleotides: TGTGCCTGGGGTGGCGGGGCGCGGAACACTGAAGCTTTCTTT. This encodes CAWGGGARNTEAFF. The chain couples TRBV30 to TRBJ1-1; D is perhaps TRBD1 (5 bases). Germline V lookup: CDR1 GTSNPN, CDR2 SVGIG (reference sequence). The CDR3 length is 14 residues. The V and J ends lost 5 bases and 1 base respectively, with 14 bases between them.

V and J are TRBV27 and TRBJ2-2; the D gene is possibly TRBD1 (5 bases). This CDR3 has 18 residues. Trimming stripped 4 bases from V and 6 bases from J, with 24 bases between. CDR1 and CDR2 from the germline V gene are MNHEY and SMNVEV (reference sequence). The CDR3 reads CASSSSGSPALFPGELFF. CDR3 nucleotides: TGTGCCAGCAGTTCCTCAGGGTCTCCGGCGTTGTTTCCCGGGGAGCTGTTTTTT.

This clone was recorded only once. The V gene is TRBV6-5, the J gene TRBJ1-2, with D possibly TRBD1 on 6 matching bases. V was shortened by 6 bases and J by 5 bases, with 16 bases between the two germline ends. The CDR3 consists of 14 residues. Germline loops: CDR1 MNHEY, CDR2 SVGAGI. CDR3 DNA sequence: TGTGCCAGCAGCATAGAACAGGGATATTATGGCTACACCTTC. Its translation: CASSIEQGYYGYTF.

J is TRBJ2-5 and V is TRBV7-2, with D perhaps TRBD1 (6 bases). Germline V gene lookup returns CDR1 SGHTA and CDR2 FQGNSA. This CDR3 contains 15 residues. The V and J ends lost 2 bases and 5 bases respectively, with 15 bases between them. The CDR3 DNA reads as TGTGCCAGCAGCTTAAGGGGGTGGGGTCGGGAGACCCAGTACTTC. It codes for CASSLRGWGRETQYF.

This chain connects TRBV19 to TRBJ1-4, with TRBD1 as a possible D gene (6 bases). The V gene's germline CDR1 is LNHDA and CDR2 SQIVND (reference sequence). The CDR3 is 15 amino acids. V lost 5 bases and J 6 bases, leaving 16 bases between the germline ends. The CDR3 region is CASSVGTIGDEKLFF. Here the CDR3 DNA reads TGTGCCAGTAGTGTAGGGACAATTGGGGATGAAAAACTGTTTTTT.

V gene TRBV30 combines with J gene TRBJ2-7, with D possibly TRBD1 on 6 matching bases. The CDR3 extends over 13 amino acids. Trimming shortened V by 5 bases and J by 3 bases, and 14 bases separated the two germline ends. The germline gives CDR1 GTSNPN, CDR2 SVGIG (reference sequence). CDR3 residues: CAWGDTGLYEQYF. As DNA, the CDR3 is TGTGCCTGGGGGGATACAGGGCTCTACGAGCAGTACTTC. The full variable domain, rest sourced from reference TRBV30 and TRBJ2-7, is SQTIHQWPATLVQPVGSPLSLECTVEGTSNPNLYWYRQAAGRGLQLLFYSVGIGQISSEVPQNLSASRPQDRQFILSSKKLLLSDSGFYLCAWGDTGLYEQYFGPGTRLTVT.

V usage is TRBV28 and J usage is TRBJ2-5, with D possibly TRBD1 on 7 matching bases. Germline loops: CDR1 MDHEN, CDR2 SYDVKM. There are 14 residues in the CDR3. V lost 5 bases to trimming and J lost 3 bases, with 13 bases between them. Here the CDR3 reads CASSADREEETQYF. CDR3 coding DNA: TGTGCCAGCAGTGCAGACAGGGAGGAAGAGACCCAGTACTTC.

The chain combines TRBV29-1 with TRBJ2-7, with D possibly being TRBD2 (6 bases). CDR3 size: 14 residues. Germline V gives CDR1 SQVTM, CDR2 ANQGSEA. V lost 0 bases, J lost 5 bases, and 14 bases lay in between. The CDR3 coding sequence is TGCAGCGTTGAAGACGTGGGGACTCATAACGAGCAGTACTTC. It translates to CSVEDVGTHNEQYF.

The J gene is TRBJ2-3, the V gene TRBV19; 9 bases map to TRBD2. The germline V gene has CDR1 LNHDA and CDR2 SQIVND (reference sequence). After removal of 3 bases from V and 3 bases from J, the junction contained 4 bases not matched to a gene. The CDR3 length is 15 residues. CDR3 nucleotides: TGTGCCAGTAGTATCGCGGGAGGGGGAACAGATACGCAGTATTTT. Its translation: CASSIAGGGTDTQYF.

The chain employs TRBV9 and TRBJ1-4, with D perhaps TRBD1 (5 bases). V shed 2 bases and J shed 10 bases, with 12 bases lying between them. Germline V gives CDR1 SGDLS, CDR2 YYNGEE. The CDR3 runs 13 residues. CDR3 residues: CASSVSGTSKLFF. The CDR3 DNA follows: TGTGCCAGCAGCGTCTCTGGGACTTCAAAACTGTTTTTT.

The CDR3 reads CASSRTGHEQFF. In DNA form, the CDR3 reads TGTGCCAGCAGCCGTACAGGGCATGAGCAGTTCTTC. The chain combines TRBV6-5 with TRBJ2-1; perhaps TRBD1 as D (6 bases). The CDR3 is 12 residues long. CDR1 and CDR2 from the germline V gene are MNHEY and SVGAGI. The V end was cut by 6 bases, the J end by 8 bases, with 11 bases between.

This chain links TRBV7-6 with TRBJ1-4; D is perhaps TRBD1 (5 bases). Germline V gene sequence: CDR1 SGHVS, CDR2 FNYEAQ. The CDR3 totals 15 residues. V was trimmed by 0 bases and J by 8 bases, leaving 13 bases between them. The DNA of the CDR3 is TGTGCCAGCAGCTTAGCGACCGGGGGAGGAGAAAAACTGTTTTTT. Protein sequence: CASSLATGGGEKLFF.

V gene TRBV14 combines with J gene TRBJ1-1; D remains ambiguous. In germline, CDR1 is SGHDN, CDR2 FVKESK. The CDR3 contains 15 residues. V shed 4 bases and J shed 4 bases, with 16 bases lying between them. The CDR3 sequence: CASSLLGGRSTEAFF. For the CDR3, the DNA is TGTGCCAGCAGCCTTTTAGGTGGGAGATCCACTGAAGCTTTCTTT.

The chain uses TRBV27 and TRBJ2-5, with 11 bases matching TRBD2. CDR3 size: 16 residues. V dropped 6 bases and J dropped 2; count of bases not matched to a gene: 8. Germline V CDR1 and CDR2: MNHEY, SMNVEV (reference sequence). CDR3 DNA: TGTGCCAGCAGGGTTTGGGGGACTAGCGGACAAGAGACCCAGTACTTC. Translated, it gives CASRVWGTSGQETQYF.

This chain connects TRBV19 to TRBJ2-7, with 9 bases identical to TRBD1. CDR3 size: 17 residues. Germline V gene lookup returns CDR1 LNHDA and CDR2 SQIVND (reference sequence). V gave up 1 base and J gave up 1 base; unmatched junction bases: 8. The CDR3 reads CASSIGGLGTGSYEQYF. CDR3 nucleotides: TGTGCCAGTAGTATAGGAGGTCTCGGGACAGGGTCCTACGAGCAGTACTTC.

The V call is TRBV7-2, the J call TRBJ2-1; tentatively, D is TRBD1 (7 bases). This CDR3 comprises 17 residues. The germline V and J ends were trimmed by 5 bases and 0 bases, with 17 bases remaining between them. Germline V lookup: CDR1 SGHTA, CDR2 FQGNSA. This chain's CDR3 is CASSDRRGPSSYNEQFF. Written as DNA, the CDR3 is TGTGCCAGCAGCGACCGGAGGGGGCCGAGCTCCTACAATGAGCAGTTCTTC.

CDR3 DNA: TGTGCCTGGACAGAAGCAGATACGCAGTATTTT. Protein sequence: CAWTEADTQYF. The J gene is TRBJ2-3, the V gene TRBV30; D is undetermined. V was trimmed by 4 bases and J by 4 bases, leaving 6 bases between them. This CDR3 is built from 11 residues. Germline values: CDR1 GTSNPN, CDR2 SVGIG (reference sequence).